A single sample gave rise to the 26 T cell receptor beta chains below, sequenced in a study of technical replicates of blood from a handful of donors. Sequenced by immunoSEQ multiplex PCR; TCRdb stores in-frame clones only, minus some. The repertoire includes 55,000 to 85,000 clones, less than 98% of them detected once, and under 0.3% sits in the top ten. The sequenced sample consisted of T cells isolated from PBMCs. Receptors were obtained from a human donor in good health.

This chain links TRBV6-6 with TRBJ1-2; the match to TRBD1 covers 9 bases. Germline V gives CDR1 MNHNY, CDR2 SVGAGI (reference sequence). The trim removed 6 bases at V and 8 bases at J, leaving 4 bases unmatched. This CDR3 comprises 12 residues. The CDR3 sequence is CASRGTGFGYTF. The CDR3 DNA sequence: TGTGCCAGCAGGGGGACAGGGTTCGGCTACACCTTC.

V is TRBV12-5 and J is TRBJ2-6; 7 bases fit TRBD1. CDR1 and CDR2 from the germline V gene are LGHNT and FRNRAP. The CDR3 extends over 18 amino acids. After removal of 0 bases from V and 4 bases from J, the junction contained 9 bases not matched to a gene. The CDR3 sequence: CASGLVGTVMRGANVLTF. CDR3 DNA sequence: TGTGCTAGTGGTTTGGTAGGGACAGTTATGAGAGGGGCCAACGTCCTGACTTTC.

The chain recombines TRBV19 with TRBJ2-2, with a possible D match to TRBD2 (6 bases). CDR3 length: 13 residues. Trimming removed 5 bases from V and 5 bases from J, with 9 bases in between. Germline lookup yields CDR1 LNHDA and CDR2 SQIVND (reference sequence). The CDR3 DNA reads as TGTGCCAGTAGTGGAGGGTGGACCGGGGAGCTGTTTTTT. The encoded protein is CASSGGWTGELFF. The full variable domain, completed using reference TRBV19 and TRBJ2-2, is DGGITQSPKYLFRKEGQNVTLSCEQNLNHDAMYWYRQDPGQGLRLIYYSQIVNDFQKGDIAEGYSVSREKKESFPLTVTSAQKNPTAFYLCASSGGWTGELFFGEGSRLTVL.

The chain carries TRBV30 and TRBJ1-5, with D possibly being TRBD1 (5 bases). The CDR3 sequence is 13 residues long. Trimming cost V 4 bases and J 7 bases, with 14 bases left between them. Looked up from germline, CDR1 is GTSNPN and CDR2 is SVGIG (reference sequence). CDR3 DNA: TGTGCCTGGAAGGGGCAGGGCGGACAGCCCCAGCATTTT. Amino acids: CAWKGQGGQPQHF.

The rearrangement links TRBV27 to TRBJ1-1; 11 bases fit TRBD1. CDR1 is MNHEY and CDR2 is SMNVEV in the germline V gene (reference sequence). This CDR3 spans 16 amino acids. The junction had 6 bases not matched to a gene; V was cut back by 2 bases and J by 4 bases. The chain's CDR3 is CASSLRTGGASTEAFF. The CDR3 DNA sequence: TGTGCCAGCAGTTTAAGGACAGGGGGCGCGTCCACTGAAGCTTTCTTT.

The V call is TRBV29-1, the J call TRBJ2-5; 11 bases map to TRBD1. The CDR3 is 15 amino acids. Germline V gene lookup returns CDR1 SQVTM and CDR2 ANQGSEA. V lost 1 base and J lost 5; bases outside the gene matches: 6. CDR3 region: CSVEGGQGVVETQYF. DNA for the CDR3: TGCAGCGTTGAAGGGGGACAGGGGGTGGTCGAGACCCAGTACTTC.

The CDR3 DNA is TGTGCCAGCAGTCCCGGCATGGGGACAGGTATTTGGGGTGGCTACACCTTC. As protein: CASSPGMGTGIWGGYTF. The gene calls are TRBV27 and TRBJ1-2; 8 bases agree with TRBD1. The CDR3 is 17 amino acids. The germline gives CDR1 MNHEY, CDR2 SMNVEV (reference sequence). J was trimmed by 7 bases and V by 5 bases; bases with no gene match: 18.

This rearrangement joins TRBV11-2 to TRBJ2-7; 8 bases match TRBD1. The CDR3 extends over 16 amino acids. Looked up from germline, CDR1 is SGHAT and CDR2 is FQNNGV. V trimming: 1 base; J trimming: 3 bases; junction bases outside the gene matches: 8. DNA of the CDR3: TGTGCCAGCAGCTTAGTATCGCGGGACAGGAACTACGAGCAGTACTTC. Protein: CASSLVSRDRNYEQYF.

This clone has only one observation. In DNA, the CDR3 is TGTGCCAGCAGTTCCCTCGGGACTGAAGCTTTCTTT. This translates into CASSSLGTEAFF. The chain uses TRBV6-5 and TRBJ1-1; no clear D. The germline gives CDR1 MNHEY, CDR2 SVGAGI. V lost 4 bases and J 5 bases, leaving 8 bases between the germline ends. This CDR3 spans 12 amino acids.

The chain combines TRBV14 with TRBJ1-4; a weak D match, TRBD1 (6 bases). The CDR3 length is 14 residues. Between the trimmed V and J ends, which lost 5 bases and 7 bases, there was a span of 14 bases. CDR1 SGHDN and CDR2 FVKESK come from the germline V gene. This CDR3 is CASSKDRRGEKLFF. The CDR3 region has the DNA TGTGCCAGCAGCAAGGACAGACGGGGTGAAAAACTGTTTTTT.

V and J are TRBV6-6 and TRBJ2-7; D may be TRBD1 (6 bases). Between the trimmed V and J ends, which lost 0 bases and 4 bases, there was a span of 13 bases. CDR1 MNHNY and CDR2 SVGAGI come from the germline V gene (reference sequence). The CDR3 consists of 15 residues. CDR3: CASSYSATQGYEQYF. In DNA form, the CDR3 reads TGTGCCAGCAGTTACTCAGCAACGCAGGGGTACGAGCAGTACTTC.

The CDR3 sequence: CASSEQGVEKLFF. The CDR3 DNA reads TGTGCCAGCAGTGAACAGGGCGTAGAAAAACTGTTTTTT. The V gene is TRBV6-1, the J gene TRBJ1-4; tentative D call: TRBD1 (5 bases). There are 13 residues in the CDR3. CDR1 MNHNS and CDR2 SASEGT come from the germline V gene. The V gene lost 2 bases and the J gene lost 8 bases, with 9 bases spanning the gap.

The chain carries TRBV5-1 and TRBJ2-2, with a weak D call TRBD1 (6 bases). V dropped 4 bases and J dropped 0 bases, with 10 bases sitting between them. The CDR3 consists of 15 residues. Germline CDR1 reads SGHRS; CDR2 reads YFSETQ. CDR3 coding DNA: TGCGCCAGCAGCCAGGACAGTTCGAACACCGGGGAGCTGTTTTTT. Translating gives CASSQDSSNTGELFF. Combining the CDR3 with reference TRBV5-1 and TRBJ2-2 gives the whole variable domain KAGVTQTPRYLIKTRGQQVTLSCSPISGHRSVSWYQQTPGQGLQFLFEYFSETQRNKGNFPGRFSGRQFSNSRSEMNVSTLELGDSALYLCASSQDSSNTGELFFGEGSRLTVL.

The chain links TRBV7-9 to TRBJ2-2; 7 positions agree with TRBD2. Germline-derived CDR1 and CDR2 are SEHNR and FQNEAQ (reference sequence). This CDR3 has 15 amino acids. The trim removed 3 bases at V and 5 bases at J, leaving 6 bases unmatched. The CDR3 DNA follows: TGTGCCAGCAGCTTGGCGGGAGATGGAACCGGGGAGCTGTTTTTT. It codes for CASSLAGDGTGELFF.

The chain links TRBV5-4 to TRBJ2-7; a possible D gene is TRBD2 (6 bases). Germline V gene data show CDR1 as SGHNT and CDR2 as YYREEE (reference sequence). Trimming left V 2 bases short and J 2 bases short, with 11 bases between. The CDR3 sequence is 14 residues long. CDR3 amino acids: CASSFGGNTYEQYF. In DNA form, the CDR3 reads TGTGCCAGCAGCTTTGGAGGGAACACCTACGAGCAGTACTTC.

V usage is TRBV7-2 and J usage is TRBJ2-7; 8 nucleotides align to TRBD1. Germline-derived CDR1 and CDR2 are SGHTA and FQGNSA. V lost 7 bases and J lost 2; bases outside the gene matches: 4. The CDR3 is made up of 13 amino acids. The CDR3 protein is CASMRTGTYEQYF. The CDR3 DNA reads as TGTGCCAGCATGAGGACAGGGACCTACGAGCAGTACTTC.

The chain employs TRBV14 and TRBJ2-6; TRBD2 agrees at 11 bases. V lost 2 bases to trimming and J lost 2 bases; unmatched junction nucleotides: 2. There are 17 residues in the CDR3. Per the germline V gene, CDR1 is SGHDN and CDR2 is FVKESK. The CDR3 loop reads CASSQLSGRAGANVLTF. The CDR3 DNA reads TGTGCCAGCAGCCAACTTAGCGGGAGGGCTGGGGCCAACGTCCTGACTTTC.

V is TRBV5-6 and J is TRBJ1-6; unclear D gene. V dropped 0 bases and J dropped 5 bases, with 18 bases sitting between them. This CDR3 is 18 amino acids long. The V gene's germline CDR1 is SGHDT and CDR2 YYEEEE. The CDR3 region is CASSLELRTLPDNSPLHF. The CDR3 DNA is TGTGCCAGCAGCTTGGAATTGCGTACGCTCCCGGATAATTCACCCCTCCACTTT.

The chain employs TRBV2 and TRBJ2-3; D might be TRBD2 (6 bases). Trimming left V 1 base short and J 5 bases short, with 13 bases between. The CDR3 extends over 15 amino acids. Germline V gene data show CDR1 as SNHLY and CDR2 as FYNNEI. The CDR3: CASSEGPGAIDTQYF. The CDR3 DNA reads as TGTGCCAGCAGTGAAGGTCCGGGAGCGATAGATACGCAGTATTTT.

The DNA of the CDR3 is TGCAGCGTTAGGGGCAGGGGGACGGATGAGCAGTTCTTC. Protein sequence: CSVRGRGTDEQFF. The rearrangement uses TRBV29-1 and TRBJ2-1, with TRBD1 matching over 7 bases. Germline-derived CDR1 and CDR2 are SQVTM and ANQGSEA. The J segment lost 8 bases and the V segment lost 5 bases, leaving 9 bases of the junction unmatched. CDR3 length equals 13 residues.

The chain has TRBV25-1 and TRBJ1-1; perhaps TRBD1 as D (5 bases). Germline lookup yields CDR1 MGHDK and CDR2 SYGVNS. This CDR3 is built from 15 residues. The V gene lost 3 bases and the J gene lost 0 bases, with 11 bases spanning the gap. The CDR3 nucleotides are TGTGCCAGCAGTGAGAACCCAGGGCTGAACACTGAAGCTTTCTTT. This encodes CASSENPGLNTEAFF.

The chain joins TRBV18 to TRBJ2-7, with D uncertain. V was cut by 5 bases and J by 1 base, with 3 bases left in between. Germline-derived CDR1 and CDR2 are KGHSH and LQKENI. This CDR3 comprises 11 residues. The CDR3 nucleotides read TGTGCCAGCTCATTATCCTACGAGCAGTACTTC. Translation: CASSLSYEQYF.

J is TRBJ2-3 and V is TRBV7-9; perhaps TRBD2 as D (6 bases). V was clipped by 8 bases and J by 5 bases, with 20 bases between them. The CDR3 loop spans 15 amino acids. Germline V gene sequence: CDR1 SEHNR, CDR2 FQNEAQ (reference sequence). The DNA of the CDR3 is TGTGCCAGCGAGCTTCTGGACCAGGGAGGAGATACGCAGTATTTT. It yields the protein CASELLDQGGDTQYF.

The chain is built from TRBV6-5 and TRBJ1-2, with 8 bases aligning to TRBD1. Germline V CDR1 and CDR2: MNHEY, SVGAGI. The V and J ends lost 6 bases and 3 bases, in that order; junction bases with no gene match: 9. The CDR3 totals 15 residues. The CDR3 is CASRGQGRAHYGYTF. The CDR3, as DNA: TGTGCCAGCAGAGGACAGGGTAGAGCACACTATGGCTACACCTTC.

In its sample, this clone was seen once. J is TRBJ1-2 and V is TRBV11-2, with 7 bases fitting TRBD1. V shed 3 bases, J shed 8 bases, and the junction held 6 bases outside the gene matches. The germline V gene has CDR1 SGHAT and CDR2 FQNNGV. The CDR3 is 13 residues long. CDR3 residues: CASSFTGVGGYTF. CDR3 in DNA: TGTGCCAGCAGCTTTACAGGGGTTGGAGGCTACACCTTC.

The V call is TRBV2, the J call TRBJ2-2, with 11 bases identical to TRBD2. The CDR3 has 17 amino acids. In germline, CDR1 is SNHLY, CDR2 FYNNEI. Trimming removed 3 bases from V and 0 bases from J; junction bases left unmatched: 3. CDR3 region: CASSDLLAGANTGELFF. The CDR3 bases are TGTGCCAGCAGTGACCTACTAGCGGGGGCGAACACCGGGGAGCTGTTTTTT. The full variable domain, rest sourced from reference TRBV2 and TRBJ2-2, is EPEVTQTPSHQVTQMGQEVILRCVPISNHLYFYWYRQILGQKVEFLVSFYNNEISEKSEIFDDQFSVERPDGSNFTLKIRSTKLEDSAMYFCASSDLLAGANTGELFFGEGSRLTVL.